This TCR beta chain was captured by sequencing in a study of T cell repertoires in cytomegalovirus infection. Study in general: TCR beta signatures that were public indicated CMV infection and matching HLA type.

The table lists this clonotype with a few counts. MiXCR was run by TCRdb on the reads, yielding one entry per CDR3 protein. Altogether 150,000 or so distinct CDR3 sequences are present, approximately 17% being singletons, with the ten largest covering roughly 20%. CDR1 and CDR2 from the germline V gene are MNHEY and SMNVEV (reference sequence). Unmatched junction bases numbered 8, after V lost 6 bases and J lost 3 bases. The length of the CDR3 is 17 residues. The TCR was taken from a human donor in good health (CMV status not recorded). Some clones in this sample may be carry-over from other donors' samples. The chain links TRBV27 to TRBJ2-6; the match to TRBD1 covers 10 bases. Sequenced input: CD8+ T cells from PBMCs. The DNA of the CDR3 is TGTGCCAGCAGCCCAGGGACAGGGGCAAGTGGGGCCAACGTCCTGACTTTC. Its translation is CASSPGTGASGANVLTF.